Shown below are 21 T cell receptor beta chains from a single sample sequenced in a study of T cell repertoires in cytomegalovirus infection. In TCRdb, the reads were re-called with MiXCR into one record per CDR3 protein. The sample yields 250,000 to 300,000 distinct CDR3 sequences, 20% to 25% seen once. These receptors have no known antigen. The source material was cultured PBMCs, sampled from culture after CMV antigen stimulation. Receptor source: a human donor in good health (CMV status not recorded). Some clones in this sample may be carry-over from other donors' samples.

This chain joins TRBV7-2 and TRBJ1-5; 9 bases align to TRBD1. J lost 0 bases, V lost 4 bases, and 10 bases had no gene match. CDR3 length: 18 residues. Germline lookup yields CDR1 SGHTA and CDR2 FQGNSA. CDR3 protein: CASSSIGTGPYSNQPQHF. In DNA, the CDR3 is TGTGCCAGCAGCTCAATCGGGACAGGGCCATATAGCAATCAGCCCCAGCATTTT.

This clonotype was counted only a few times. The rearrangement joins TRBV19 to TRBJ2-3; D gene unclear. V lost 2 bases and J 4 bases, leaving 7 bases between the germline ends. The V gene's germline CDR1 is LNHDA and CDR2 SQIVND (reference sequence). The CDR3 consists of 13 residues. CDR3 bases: TGTGCCAGTAGTATAACGGATGCAGATACGCAGTATTTT. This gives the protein CASSITDADTQYF.

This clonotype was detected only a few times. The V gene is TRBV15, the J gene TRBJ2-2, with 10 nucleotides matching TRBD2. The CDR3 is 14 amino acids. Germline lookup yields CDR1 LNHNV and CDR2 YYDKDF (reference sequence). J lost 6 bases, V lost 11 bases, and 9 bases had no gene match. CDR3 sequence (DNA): TGTGCCTCCAAAAGCGGGAGGGAGGCCGGGGAGCTGTTTTTT. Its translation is CASKSGREAGELFF.

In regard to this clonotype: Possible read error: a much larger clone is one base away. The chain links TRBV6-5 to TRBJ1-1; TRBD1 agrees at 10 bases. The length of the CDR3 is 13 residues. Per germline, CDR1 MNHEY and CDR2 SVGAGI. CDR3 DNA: TGTGGCAGCAGCTGGACAGGGGGCACTGAAGCTTTCTTT. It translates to CGSSWTGGTEAFF.

For the CDR3, the DNA is TGCGCCAGCAGACAGACTCCCACCTCCTACAATGAGCAGTTCTTC. Translation gives CASRQTPTSYNEQFF. The chain links TRBV4-3 to TRBJ2-1; D ambiguous. CDR1 LGHNA and CDR2 YSLEER come from the germline V gene. Trimming pared 6 bases from V and 0 bases from J, leaving 12 bases between. The CDR3 is made up of 15 amino acids.

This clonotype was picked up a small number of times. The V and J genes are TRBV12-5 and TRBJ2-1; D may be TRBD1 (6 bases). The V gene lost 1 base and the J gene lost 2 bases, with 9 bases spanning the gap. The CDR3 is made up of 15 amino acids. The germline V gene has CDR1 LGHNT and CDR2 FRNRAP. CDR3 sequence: CASGLAPGAYNEQFF. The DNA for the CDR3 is TGTGCTAGTGGTTTGGCCCCAGGGGCCTACAATGAGCAGTTCTTC.

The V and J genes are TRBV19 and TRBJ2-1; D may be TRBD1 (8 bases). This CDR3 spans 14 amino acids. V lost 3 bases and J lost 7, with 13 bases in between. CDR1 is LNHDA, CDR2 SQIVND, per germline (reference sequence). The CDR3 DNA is TGTGCCAGTAGTATTGCACAGGGGGGGAATGAGCAGTTCTTC. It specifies CASSIAQGGNEQFF.

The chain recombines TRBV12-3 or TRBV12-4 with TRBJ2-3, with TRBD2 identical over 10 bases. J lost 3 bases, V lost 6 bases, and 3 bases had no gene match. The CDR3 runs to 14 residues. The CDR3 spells CASSQAGGTDTQYF. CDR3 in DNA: TGTGCCAGCAGCCAAGCGGGGGGGACAGATACGCAGTATTTT.

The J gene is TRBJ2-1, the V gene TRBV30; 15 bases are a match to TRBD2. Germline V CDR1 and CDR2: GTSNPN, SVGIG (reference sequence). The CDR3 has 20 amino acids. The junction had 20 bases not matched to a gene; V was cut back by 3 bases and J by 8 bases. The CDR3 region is CAWRPTGLAGGPKISYEQFF. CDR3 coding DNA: TGTGCCTGGAGACCTACCGGACTAGCGGGAGGGCCGAAGATAAGCTATGAGCAGTTCTTC.

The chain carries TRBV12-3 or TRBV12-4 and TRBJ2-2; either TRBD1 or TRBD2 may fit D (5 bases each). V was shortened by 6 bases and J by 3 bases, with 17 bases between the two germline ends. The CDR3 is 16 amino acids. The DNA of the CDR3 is TGTGCCAGCAGCCCCGGGCAGGGAGAGGACACCGGGGAGCTGTTTTTT. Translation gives CASSPGQGEDTGELFF.

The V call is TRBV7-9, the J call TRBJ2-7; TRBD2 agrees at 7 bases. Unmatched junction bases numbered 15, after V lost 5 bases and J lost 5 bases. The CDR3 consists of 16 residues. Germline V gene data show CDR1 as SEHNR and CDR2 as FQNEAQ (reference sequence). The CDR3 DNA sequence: TGTGCCAGCAGCCCCGGAGGGTTGGCGGGAGAGGACGAGCAGTACGTC. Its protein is CASSPGGLAGEDEQYV.

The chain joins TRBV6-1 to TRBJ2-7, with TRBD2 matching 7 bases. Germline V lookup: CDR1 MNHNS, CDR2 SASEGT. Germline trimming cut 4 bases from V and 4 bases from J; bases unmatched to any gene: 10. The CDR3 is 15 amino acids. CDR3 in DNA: TGTGCCAGCAGTGTGCCAAGGGGAGGGCTGTACGAGCAGTACGTC. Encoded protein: CASSVPRGGLYEQYV.

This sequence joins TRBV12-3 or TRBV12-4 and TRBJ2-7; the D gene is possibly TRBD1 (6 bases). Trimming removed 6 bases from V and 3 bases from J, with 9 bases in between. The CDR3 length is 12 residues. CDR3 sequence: CASRRGFYEQYF. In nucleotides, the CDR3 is TGTGCCAGCAGAAGGGGGTTCTACGAGCAGTACTTC.

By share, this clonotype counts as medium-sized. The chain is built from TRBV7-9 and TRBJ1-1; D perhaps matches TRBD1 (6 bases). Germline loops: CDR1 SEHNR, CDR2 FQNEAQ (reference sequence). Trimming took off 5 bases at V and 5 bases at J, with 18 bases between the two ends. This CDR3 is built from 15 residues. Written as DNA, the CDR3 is TGTGCCAGCAGCCTACCCGCAGGGGTTGGGACTGAAGCTTTCTTT. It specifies CASSLPAGVGTEAFF.

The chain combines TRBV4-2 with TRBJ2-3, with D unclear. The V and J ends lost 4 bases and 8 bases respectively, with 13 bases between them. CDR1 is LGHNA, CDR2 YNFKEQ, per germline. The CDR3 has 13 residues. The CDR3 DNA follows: TGTGCCAGCAGCCCACGGCAAAGGAGTACGCAGTATTTT. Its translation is CASSPRQRSTQYF.

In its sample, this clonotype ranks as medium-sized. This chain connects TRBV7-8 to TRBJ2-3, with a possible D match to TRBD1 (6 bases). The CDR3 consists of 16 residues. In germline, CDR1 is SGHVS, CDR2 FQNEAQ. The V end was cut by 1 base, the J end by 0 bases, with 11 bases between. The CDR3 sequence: CASSLGAGTSTDTQYF. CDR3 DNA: TGTGCCAGCAGCTTAGGAGCCGGGACAAGCACAGATACGCAGTATTTT.

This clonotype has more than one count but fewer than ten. The CDR3 DNA reads TGCGCCAGCAGCCGGATGAGGGGGAGGGAGATTTACGAGCAGTACTTC. This translates into CASSRMRGREIYEQYF. This chain uses TRBV4-3 with TRBJ2-7, with TRBD2 as a possible D gene (7 bases). Germline-derived CDR1 and CDR2 are LGHNA and YSLEER. The CDR3 sequence is 16 residues long. Trimming cost V 4 bases and J 4 bases, with 20 bases left between them.

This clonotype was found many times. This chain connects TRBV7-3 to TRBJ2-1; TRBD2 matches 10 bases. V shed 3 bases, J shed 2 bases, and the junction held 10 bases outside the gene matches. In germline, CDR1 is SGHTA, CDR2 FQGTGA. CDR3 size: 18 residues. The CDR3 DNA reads TGTGCCAGCAGCTTCTTTCCAGCGGGAGGGCCGACCTACAATGAGCAGTTCTTC. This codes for CASSFFPAGGPTYNEQFF.

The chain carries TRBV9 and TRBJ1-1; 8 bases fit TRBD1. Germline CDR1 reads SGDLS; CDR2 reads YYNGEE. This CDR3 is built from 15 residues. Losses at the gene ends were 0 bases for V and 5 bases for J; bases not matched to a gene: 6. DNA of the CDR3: TGTGCCAGCAGCGTAGAGACAGGGGATTGGACTGAAGCTTTCTTT. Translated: CASSVETGDWTEAFF.

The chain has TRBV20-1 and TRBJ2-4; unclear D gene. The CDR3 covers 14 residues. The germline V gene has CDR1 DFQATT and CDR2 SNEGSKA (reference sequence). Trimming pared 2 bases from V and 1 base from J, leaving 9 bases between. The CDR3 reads CSARKGLAKNIQYF. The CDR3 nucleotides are TGCAGTGCTAGAAAGGGCTTGGCCAAAAACATTCAGTACTTC.

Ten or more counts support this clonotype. CDR3 in DNA: TGTGCCAGCAGCTTAGGACAGTTCTCCTACAATGAGCAGTTCTTC. Its protein is CASSLGQFSYNEQFF. This chain joins TRBV7-2 and TRBJ2-1; the D gene is possibly TRBD1 (5 bases). The CDR3 is made up of 15 amino acids. Trimming shortened V by 1 base and J by 0 bases, and 7 bases separated the two germline ends. From germline, CDR1 is SGHTA and CDR2 FQGNSA.